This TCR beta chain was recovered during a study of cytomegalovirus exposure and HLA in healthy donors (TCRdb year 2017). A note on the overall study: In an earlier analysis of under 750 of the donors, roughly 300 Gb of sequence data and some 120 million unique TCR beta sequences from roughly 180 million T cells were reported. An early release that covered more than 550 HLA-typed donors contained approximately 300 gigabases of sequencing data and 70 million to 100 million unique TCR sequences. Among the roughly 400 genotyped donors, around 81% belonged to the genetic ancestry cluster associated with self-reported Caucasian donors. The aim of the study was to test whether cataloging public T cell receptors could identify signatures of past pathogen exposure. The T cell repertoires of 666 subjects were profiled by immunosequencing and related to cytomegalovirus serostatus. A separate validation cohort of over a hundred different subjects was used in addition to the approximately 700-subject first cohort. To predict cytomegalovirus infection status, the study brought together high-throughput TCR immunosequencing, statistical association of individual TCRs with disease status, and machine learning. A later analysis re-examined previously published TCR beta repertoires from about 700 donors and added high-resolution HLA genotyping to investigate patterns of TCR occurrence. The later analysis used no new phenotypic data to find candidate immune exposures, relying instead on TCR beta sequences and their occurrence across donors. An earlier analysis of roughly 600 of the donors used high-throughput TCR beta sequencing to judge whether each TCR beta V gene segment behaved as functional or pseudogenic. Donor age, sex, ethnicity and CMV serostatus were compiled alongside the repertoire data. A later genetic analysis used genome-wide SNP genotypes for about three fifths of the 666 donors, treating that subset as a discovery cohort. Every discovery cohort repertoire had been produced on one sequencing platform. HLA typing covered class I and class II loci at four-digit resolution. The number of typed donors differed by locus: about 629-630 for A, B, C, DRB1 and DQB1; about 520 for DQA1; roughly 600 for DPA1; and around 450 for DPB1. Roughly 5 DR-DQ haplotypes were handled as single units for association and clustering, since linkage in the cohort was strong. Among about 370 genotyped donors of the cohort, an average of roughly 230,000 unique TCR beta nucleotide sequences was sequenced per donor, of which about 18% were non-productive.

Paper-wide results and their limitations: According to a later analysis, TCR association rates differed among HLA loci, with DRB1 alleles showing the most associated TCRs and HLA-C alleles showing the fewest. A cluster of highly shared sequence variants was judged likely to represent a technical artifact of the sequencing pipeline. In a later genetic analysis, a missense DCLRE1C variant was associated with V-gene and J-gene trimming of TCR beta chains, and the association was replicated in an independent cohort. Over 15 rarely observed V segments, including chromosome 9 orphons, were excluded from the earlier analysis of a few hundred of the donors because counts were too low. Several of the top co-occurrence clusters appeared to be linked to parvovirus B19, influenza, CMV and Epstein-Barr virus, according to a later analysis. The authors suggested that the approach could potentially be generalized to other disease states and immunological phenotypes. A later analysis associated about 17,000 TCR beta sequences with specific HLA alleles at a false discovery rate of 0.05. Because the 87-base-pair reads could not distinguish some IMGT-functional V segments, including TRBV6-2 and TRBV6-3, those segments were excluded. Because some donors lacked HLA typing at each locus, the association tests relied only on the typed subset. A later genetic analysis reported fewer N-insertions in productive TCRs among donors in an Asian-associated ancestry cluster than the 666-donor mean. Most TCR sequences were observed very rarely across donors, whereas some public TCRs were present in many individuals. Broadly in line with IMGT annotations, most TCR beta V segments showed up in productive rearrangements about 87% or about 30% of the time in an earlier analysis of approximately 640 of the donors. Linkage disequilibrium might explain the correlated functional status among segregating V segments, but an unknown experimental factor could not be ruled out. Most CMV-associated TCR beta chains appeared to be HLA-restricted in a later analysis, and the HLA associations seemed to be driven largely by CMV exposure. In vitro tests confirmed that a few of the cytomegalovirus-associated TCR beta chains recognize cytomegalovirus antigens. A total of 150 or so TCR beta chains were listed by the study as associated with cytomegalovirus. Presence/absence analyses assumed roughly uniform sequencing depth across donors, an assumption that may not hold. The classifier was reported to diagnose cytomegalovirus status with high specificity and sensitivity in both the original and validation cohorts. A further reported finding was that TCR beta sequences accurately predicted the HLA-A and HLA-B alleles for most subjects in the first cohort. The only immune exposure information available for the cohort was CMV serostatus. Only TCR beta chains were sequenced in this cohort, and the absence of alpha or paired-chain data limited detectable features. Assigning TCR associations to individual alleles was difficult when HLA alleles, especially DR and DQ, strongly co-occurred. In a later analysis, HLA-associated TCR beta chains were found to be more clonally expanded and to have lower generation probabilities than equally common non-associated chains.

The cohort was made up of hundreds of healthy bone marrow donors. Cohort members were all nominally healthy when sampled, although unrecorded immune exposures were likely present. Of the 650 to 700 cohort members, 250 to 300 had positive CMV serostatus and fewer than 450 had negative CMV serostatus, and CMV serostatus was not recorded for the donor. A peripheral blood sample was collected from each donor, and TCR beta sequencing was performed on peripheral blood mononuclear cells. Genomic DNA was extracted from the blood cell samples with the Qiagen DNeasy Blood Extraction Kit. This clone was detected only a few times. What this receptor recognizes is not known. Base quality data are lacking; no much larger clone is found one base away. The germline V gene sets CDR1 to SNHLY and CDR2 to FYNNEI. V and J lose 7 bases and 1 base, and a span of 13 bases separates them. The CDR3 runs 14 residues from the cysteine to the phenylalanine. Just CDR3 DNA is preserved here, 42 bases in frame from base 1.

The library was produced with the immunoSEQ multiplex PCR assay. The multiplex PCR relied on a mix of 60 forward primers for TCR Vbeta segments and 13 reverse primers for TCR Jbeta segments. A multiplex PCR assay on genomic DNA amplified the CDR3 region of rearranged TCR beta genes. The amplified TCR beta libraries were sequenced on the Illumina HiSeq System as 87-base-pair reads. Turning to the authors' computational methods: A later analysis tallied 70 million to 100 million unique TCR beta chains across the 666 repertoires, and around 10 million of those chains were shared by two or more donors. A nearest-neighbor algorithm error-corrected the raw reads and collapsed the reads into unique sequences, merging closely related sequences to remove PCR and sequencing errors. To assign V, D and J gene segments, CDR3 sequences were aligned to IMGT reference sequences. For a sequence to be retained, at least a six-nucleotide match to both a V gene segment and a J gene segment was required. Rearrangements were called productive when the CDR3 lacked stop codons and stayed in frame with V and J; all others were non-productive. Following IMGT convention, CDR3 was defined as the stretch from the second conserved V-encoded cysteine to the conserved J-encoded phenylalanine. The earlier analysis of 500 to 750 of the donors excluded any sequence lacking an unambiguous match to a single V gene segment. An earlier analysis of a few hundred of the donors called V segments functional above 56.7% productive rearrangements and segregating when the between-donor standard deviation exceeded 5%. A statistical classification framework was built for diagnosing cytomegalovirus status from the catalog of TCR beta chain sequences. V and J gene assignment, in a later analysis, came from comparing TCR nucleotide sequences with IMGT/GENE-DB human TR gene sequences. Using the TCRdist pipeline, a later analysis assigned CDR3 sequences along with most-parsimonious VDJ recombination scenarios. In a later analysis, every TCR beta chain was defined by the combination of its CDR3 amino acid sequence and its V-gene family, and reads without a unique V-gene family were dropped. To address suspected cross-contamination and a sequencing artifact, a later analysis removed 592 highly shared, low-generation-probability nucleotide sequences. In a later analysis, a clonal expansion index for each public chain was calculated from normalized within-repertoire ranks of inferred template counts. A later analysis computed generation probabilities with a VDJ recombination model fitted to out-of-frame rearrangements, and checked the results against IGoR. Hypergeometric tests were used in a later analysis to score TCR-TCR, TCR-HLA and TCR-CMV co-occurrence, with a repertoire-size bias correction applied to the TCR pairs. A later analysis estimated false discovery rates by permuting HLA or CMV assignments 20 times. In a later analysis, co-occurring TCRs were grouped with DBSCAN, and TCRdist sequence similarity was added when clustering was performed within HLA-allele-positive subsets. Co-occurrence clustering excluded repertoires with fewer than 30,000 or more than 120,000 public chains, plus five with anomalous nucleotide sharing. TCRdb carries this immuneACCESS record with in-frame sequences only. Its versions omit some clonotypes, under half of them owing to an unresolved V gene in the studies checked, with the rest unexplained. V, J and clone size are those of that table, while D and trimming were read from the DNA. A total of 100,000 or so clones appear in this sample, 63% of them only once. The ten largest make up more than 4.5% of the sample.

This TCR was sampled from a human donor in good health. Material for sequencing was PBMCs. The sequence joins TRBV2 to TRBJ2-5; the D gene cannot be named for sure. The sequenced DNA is TGTGCCAGCAAAGGAGAGGCGATCCAAGAGACCCAGTACTTC. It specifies CASKGEAIQETQYF. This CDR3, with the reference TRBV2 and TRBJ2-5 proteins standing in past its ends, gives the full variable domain EPEVTQTPSHQVTQMGQEVILRCVPISNHLYFYWYRQILGQKVEFLVSFYNNEISEKSEIFDDQFSVERPDGSNFTLKIRSTKLEDSAMYFCASKGEAIQETQYFGPGTRLLVL.